Listed below are T cell receptor beta chains from one sample, sequenced in a study of cytomegalovirus exposure and HLA in healthy donors. The table came from immunoSEQ multiplex PCR; TCRdb's copy has only in-frame clones and leaves some out. Among about 160,000 clones, approximately 78% were seen once, and the ten largest hold approximately 2.1%. Source material: PBMCs. These receptor sequences come from a woman aged 18-29 years in good health and CMV-seronegative. Both conserved end residues are part of each CDR3. Each record gives: V gene, D gene, J gene, clone size, CDR3 DNA, CDR3 protein. A D gene is named only where the DNA matches it firmly. Size is stated for part of the rows, as once, few or many counts, or as a class when the clone is expanded.

TRBV5-1	TRBD2	TRBJ2-7	NA	TGCGCCAGCACCGGGGGGTGGCAGCGCTCCTTC	CASTGGWQRSF
TRBV5-4	NA	TRBJ2-1	NA	TGTGCCAGCAGCGACTTTAACCCCTACAATGAGCAGTTCTTC	CASSDFNPYNEQFF
TRBV7-9	NA	TRBJ2-1	NA	TGTTCCAGCAGCCTCTGGTCGGATGAGCAGTTCTTC	CSSSLWSDEQFF
TRBV7-8	NA	TRBJ1-2	NA	TGTGCCAGCAGCTTAGGAGGCAAGTTGTCTGGTGGCTACACCTTC	CASSLGGKLSGGYTF
TRBV19	TRBD1	TRBJ1-1	few	TGTGCCACCAGGGGGCGCGGGACTGAAGCTTTCTTT	CATRGRGTEAFF
TRBV5-1	NA	TRBJ1-1	few	TGTGCCAGCAGCTTGGTACGGGGTGAAGCTTTCTTT	CASSLVRGEAFF
TRBV18	TRBD1	TRBJ2-5	NA	TGTGCCAGCTCACTTGGGACAGGACAAGAGACCCAGTACTTC	CASSLGTGQETQYF
TRBV7-9	TRBD1	TRBJ1-2	NA	TGTGCCAGCAGCCCTGGGACAGGCCCCACTCTCAACTATGGCTACACCTTC	CASSPGTGPTLNYGYTF
TRBV25-1	NA	TRBJ2-1	NA	TGTGCCAGCAGTGAAGTCGGTGAGCAGTTCTTC	CASSEVGEQFF
TRBV11-3	NA	TRBJ1-1	NA	TGTGCCAGCAGCTTAGGAGGGAACACTGAAGCTTTCTTT	CASSLGGNTEAFF